This T cell receptor beta chain was profiled in a study of CD8 T cells in Susac syndrome. After extraction with the RNeasy kit, about 0.5 to 1 ug of the RNA was reverse transcribed using random hexamers. TCRdb reanalysed the immunoSEQ multiplex PCR reads using MiXCR and keeps one entry per CDR3 protein. The sample records about 47,000 distinct CDR3 sequences, around 92% being singletons. CDR3 length: 14 residues. Germline V gene lookup returns CDR1 SGHVS and CDR2 FQNEAQ. Trimming cost V 1 base and J 5 bases, with 11 bases left between them. The J gene is TRBJ1-2, the V gene TRBV7-8; the D gene is possibly TRBD1 (5 bases). The TCR comes from a human donor in good health. Sequenced sample: CD8+ T cells from PBMCs. The CDR3 loop is CASSLEGILYGYTF. Written as DNA, the CDR3 is TGTGCCAGCAGCTTAGAGGGGATCCTATATGGCTACACCTTC.